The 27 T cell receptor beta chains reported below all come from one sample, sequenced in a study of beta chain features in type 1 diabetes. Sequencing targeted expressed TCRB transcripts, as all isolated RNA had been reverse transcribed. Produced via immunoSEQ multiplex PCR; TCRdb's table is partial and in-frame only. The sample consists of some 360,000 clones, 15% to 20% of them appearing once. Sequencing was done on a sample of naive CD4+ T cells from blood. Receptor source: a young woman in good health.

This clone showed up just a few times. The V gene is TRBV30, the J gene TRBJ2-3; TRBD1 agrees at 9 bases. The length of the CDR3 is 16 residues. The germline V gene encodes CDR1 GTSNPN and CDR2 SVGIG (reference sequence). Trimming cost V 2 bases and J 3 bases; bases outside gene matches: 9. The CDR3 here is CAWSPPGTGITDTQYF. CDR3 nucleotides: TGTGCCTGGAGTCCCCCAGGGACAGGGATAACAGATACGCAGTATTTT.

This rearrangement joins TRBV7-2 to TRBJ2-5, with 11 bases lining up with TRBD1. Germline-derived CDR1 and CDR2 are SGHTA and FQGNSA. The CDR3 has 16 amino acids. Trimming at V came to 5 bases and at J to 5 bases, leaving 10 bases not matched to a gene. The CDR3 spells CASSTRTGGVAETQYF. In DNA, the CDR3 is TGTGCCAGCAGCACCCGGACAGGGGGCGTGGCTGAGACCCAGTACTTC.

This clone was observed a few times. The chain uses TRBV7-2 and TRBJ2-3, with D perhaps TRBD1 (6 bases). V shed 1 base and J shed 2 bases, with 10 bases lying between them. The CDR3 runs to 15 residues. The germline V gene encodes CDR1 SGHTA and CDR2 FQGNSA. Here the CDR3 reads CASSLGQVLTDTQYF. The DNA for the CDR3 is TGTGCCAGCAGCTTAGGACAGGTGCTCACAGATACGCAGTATTTT. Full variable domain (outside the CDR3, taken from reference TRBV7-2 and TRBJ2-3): GAGVSQSPSNKVTEKGKDVELRCDPISGHTALYWYRQSLGQGLEFLIYFQGNSAPDKSGLPSDRFSAERTGGSVSTLTIQRTQQEDSAVYLCASSLGQVLTDTQYFGPGTRLTVL.

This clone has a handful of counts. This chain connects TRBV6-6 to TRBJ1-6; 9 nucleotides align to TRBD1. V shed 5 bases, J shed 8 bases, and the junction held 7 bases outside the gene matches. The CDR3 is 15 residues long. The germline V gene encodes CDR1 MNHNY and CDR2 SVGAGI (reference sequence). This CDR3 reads CASSTPDRGYSPLHF. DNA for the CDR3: TGTGCCAGCAGTACTCCCGACAGGGGGTATTCACCCCTCCACTTT.

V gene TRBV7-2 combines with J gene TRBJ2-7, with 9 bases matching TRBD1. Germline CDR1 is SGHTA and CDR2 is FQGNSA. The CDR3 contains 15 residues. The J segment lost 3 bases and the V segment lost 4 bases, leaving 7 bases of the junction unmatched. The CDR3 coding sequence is TGTGCCAGCAGCTACTCCGGGACAGGGAGCTACGAGCAGTACTTC. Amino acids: CASSYSGTGSYEQYF. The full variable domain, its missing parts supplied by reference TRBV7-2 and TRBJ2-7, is GAGVSQSPSNKVTEKGKDVELRCDPISGHTALYWYRQSLGQGLEFLIYFQGNSAPDKSGLPSDRFSAERTGGSVSTLTIQRTQQEDSAVYLCASSYSGTGSYEQYFGPGTRLTVT.

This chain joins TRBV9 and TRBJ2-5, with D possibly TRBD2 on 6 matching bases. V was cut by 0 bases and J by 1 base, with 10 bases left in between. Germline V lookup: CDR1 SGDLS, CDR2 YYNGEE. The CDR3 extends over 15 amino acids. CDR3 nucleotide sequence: TGTGCCAGCAGCGTAGCAACGGGACTCCAAGAGACCCAGTACTTC. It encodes CASSVATGLQETQYF.

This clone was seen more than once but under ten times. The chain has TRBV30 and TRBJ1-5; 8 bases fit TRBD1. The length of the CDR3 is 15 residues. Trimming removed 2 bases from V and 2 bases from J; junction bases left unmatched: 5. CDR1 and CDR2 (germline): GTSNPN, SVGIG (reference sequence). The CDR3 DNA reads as TGTGCCTGGAGTCGACCGGGACAGGGCAATCAGCCCCAGCATTTT. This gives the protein CAWSRPGQGNQPQHF.

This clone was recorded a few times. The CDR3 here is CSVQRGTGTEAFF. The CDR3 DNA sequence: TGCAGCGTCCAGCGGGGGACCGGGACTGAAGCTTTCTTT. The chain carries TRBV29-1 and TRBJ1-1; perhaps TRBD1 as D (5 bases). This CDR3 region has 13 residues. V was pared by 6 bases and J by 5 bases, with 16 bases between. The germline V gene encodes CDR1 SQVTM and CDR2 ANQGSEA.

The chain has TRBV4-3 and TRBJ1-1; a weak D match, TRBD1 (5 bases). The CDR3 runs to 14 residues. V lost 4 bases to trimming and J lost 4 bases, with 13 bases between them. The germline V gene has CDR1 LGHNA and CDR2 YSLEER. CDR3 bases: TGCGCCAGCAGCCTTCGACGGGGGAGCACTGAAGCTTTCTTT. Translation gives CASSLRRGSTEAFF.

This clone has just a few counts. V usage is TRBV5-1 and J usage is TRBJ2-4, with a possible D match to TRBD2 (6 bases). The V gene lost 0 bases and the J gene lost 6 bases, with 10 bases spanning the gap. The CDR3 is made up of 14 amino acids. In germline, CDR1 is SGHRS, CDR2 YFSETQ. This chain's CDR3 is CASSLEGGGNIQYF. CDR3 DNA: TGCGCCAGCAGCTTGGAGGGAGGAGGAAACATTCAGTACTTC.

This CDR3 reads CSVTRRGRETQYF. In DNA, the CDR3 is TGCAGCGTTACCCGGAGGGGAAGAGAGACCCAGTACTTC. The chain links TRBV29-1 to TRBJ2-5; TRBD2 is a possible D gene (6 bases). The CDR3 has 13 amino acids. The germline CDR1 and CDR2 sequences are SQVTM and ANQGSEA. Trimming removed 5 bases at V and 4 bases at J, with 14 bases between.

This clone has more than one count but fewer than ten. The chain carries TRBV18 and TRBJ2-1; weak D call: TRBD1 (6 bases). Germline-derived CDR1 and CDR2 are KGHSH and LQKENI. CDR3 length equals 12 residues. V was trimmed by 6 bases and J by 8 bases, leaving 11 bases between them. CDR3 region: CASSSQGYEQFF. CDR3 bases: TGTGCCAGCTCTTCACAGGGTTATGAGCAGTTCTTC. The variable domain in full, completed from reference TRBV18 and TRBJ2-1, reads NAGVMQNPRHLVRRRGQEARLRCSPMKGHSHVYWYRQLPEEGLKFMVYLQKENIIDESGMPKERFSAEFPKEGPSILRIQQVVRGDSAAYFCASSSQGYEQFFGPGTRLTVL.

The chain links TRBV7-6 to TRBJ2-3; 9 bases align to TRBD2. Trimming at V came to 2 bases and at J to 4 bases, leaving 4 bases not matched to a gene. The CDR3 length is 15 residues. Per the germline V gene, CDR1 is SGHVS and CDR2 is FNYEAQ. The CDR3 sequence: CASSLIAGDSDTQYF. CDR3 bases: TGTGCCAGCAGCTTAATAGCGGGGGATTCAGATACGCAGTATTTT.

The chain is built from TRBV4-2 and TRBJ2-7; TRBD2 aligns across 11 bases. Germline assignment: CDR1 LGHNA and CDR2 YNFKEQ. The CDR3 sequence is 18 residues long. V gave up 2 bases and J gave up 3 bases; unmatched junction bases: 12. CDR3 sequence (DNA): TGTGCCAGCAGCCAATCACTAGCGGGAGTAAGTCAAGGCTACGAGCAGTACTTC. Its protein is CASSQSLAGVSQGYEQYF.

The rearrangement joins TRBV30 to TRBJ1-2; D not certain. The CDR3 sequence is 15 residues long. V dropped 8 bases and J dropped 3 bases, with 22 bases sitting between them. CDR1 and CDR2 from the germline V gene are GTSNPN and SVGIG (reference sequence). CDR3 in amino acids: CAATWHSPPDYGYTF. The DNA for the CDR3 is TGTGCCGCCACCTGGCACAGCCCTCCGGACTATGGCTACACCTTC. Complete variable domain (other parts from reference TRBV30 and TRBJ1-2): SQTIHQWPATLVQPVGSPLSLECTVEGTSNPNLYWYRQAAGRGLQLLFYSVGIGQISSEVPQNLSASRPQDRQFILSSKKLLLSDSGFYLCAATWHSPPDYGYTFGSGTRLTVV.

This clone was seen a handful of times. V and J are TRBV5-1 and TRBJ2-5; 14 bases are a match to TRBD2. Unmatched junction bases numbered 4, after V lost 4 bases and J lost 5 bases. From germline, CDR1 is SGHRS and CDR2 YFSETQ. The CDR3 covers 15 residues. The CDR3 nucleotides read TGCGCCAGCAGCACCGGGACTAGCGGGAGTGAGACCCAGTACTTC. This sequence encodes CASSTGTSGSETQYF.

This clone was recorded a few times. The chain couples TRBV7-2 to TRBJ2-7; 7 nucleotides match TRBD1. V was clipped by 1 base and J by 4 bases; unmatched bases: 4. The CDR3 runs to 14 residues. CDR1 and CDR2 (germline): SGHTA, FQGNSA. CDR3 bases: TGTGCCAGCAGCTTAGACGACAGGGTTTACGAGCAGTACTTC. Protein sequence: CASSLDDRVYEQYF.

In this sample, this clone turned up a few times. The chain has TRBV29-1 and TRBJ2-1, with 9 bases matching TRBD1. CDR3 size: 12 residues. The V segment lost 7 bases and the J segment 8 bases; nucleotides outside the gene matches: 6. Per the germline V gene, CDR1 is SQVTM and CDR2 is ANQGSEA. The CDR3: CSGGTGFDEQFF. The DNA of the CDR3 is TGCAGCGGAGGGACAGGGTTCGATGAGCAGTTCTTC.

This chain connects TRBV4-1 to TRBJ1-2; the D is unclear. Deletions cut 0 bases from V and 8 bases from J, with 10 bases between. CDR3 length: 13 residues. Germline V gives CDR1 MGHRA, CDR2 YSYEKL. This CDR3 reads CASSQDGRGGYTF. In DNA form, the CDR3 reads TGCGCCAGCAGCCAAGATGGCAGAGGGGGCTACACCTTC.

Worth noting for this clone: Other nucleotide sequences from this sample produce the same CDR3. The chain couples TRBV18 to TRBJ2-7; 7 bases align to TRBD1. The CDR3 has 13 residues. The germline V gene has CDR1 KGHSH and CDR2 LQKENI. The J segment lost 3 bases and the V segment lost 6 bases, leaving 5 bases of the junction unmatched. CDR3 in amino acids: CASSLGQDYEQYF. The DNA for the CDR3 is TGTGCCAGCTCCCTAGGACAGGACTACGAGCAGTACTTC. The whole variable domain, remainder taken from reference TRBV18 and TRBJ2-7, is NAGVMQNPRHLVRRRGQEARLRCSPMKGHSHVYWYRQLPEEGLKFMVYLQKENIIDESGMPKERFSAEFPKEGPSILRIQQVVRGDSAAYFCASSLGQDYEQYFGPGTRLTVT.

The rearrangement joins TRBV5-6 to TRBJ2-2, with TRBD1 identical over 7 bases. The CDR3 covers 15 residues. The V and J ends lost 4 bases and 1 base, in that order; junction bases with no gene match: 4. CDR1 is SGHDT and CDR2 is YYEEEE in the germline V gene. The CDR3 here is CASSKQGWNTGELFF. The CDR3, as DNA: TGTGCCAGCAGCAAACAGGGGTGGAACACCGGGGAGCTGTTTTTT.

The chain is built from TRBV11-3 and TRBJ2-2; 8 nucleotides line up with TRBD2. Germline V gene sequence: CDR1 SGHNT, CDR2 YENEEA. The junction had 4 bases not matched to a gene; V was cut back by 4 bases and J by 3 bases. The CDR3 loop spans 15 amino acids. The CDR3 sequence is CASSSGLVDTGELFF. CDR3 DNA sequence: TGTGCCAGCAGCTCGGGACTAGTTGACACCGGGGAGCTGTTTTTT. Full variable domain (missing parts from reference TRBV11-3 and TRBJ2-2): EAGVVQSPRYKIIEKKQPVAFWCNPISGHNTLYWYLQNLGQGPELLIRYENEEAVDDSQLPKDRFSAERLKGVDSTLKIQPAELGDSAVYLCASSSGLVDTGELFFGEGSRLTVL.

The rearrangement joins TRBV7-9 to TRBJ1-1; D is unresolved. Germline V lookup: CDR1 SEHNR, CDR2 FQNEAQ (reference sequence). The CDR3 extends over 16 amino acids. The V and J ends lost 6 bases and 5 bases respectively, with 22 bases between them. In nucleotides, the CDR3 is TGTGCCAGCAGTCTCTCCCGAGGGTCCGTGGGGACTGAAGCTTTCTTT. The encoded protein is CASSLSRGSVGTEAFF.

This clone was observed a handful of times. Here the CDR3 reads CASQWDRGRSTEAFF. Here the CDR3 DNA reads TGTGCCAGCCAATGGGACAGGGGCAGGAGCACTGAAGCTTTCTTT. The J gene is TRBJ1-1, the V gene TRBV19; 10 bases align to TRBD1. V lost 9 bases and J lost 4; bases outside the gene matches: 11. The CDR3 is 15 residues long. Germline CDR1 LNHDA, CDR2 SQIVND (reference sequence).

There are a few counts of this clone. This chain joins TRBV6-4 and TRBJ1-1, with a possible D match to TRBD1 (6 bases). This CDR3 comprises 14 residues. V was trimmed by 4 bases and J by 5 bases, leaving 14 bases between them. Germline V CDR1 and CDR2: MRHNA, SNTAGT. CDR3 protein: CASSVQPGATEAFF. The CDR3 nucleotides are TGTGCCAGCAGTGTTCAGCCAGGGGCTACTGAAGCTTTCTTT.

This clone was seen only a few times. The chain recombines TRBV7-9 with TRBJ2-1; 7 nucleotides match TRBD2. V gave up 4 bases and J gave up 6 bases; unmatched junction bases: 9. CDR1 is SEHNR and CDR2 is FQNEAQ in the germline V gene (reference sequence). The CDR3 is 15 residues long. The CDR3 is CASSSLGGGLNEQFF. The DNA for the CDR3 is TGTGCCAGCAGCTCCCTGGGGGGAGGGCTCAATGAGCAGTTCTTC.

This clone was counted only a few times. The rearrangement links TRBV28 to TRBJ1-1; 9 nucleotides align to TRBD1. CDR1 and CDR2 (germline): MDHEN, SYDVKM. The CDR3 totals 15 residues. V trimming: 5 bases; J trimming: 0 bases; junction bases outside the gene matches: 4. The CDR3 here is CASSVRQGVNTEAFF. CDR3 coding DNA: TGTGCCAGCAGTGTCCGACAGGGGGTGAACACTGAAGCTTTCTTT.